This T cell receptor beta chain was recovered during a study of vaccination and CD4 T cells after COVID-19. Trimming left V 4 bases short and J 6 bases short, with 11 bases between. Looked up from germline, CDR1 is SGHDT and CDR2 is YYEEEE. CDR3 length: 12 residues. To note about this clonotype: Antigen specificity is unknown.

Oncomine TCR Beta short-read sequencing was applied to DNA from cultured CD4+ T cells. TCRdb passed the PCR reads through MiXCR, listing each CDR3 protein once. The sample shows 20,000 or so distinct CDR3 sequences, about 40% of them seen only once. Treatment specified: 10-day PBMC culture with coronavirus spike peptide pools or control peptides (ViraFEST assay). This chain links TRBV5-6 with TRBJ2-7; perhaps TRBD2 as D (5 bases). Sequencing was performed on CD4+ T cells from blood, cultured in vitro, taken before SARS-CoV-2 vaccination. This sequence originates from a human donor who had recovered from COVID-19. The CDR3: CASSRPAGEQYF. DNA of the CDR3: TGTGCCAGCAGCCGCCCGGCGGGCGAGCAGTACTTC.